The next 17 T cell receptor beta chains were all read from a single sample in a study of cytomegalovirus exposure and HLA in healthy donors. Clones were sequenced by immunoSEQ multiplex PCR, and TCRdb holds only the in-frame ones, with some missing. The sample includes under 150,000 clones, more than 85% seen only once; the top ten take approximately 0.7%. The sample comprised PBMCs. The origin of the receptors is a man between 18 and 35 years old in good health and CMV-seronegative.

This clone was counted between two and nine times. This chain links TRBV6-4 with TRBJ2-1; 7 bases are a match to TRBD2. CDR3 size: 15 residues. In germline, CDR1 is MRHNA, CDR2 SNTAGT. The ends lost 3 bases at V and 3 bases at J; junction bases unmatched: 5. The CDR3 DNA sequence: TGTGCCAGCAGTGAGGGGGAGGGAGACTACAATGAGCAGTTCTTC. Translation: CASSEGEGDYNEQFF.

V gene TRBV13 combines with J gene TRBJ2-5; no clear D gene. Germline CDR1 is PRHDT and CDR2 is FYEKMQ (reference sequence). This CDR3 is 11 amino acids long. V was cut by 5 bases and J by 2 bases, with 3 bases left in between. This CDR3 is CASSPQETQYF. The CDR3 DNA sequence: TGTGCCAGCAGCCCTCAAGAGACCCAGTACTTC.

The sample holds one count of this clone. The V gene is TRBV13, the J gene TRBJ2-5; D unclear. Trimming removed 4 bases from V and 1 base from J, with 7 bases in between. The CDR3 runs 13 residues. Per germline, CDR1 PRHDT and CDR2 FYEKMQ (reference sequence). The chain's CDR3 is CASSSGTQETQYF. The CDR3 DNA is TGTGCCAGCAGCTCGGGTACCCAAGAGACCCAGTACTTC.

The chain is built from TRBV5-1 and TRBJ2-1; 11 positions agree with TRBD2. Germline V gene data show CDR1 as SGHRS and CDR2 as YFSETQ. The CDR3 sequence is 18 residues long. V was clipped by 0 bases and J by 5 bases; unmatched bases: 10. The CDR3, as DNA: TGCGCCAGCAGCTTGGCTGCTAGCGGGGGGCCCCGTGACAATGAGCAGTTCTTC. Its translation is CASSLAASGGPRDNEQFF.

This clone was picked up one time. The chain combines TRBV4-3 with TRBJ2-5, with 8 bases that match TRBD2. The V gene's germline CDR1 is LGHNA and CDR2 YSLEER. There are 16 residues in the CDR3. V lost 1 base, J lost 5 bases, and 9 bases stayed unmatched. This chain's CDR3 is CASSQAGGGPLETQYF. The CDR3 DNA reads TGCGCCAGCAGCCAAGCCGGCGGGGGGCCGCTGGAGACCCAGTACTTC.

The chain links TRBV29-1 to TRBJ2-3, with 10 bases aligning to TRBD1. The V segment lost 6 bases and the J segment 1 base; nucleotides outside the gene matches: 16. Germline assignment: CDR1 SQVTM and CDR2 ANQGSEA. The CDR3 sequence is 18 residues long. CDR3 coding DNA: TGCAGCGTCCCCTGGCCGGACAGGGGGTTCCGACGCACAGATACGCAGTATTTT. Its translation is CSVPWPDRGFRRTDTQYF.

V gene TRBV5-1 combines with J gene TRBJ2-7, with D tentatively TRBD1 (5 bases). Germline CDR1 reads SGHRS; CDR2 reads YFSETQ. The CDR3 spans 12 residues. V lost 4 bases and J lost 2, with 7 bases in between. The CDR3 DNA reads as TGCGCCAGCAGCCCAGGGACCTACGAGCAGTACTTC. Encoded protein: CASSPGTYEQYF.

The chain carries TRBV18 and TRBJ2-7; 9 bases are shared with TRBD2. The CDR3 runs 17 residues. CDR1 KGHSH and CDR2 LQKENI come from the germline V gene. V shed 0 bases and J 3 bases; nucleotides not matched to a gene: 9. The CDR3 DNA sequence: TGTGCCAGCTCACCACCGGTCCGGCTAGCGGGGATCTACGAGCAGTACGTC. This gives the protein CASSPPVRLAGIYEQYV.

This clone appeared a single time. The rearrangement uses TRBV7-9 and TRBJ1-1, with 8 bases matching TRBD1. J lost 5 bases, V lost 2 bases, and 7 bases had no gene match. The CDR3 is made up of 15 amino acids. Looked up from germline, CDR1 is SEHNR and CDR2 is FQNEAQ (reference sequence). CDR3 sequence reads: CASSLPRQGNTEAFF. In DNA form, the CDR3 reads TGTGCCAGCAGCTTACCTCGACAGGGGAATACTGAAGCTTTCTTT.

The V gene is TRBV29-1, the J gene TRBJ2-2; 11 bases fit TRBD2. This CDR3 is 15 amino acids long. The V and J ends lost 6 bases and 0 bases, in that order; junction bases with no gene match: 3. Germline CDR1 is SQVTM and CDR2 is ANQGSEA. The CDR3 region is CSVLAGVANTGELFF. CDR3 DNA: TGCAGCGTACTAGCGGGAGTAGCGAACACCGGGGAGCTGTTTTTT.

This chain's CDR3 is CASSRSGGPSEQFF. CDR3 DNA: TGTGCCAGTAGTAGGTCGGGAGGGCCCAGTGAGCAGTTCTTC. The rearrangement links TRBV19 to TRBJ2-1; 8 positions agree with TRBD2. Germline CDR1 LNHDA, CDR2 SQIVND (reference sequence). V lost 4 bases, J lost 9 bases, and 8 bases stayed unmatched. This CDR3 has 14 amino acids.

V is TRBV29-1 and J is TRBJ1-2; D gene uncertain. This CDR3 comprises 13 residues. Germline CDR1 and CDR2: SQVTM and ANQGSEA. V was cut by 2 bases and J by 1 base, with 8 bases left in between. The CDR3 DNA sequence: TGCAGCGTTGAACGACAAAGTAACTATGGCTACACCTTC. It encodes CSVERQSNYGYTF. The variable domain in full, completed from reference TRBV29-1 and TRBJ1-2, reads SAVISQKPSRDICQRGTSLTIQCQVDSQVTMMFWYRQQPGQSLTLIATANQGSEATYESGFVIDKFPISRPNLTFSTLTVSNMSPEDSSIYLCSVERQSNYGYTFGSGTRLTVV.

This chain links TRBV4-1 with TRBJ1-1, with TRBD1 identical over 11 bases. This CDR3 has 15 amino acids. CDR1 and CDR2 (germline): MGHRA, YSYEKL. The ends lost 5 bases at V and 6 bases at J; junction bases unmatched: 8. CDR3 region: CASSFRTGGPAEAFF. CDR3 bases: TGCGCCAGCAGCTTTCGGACAGGGGGCCCCGCTGAAGCTTTCTTT.

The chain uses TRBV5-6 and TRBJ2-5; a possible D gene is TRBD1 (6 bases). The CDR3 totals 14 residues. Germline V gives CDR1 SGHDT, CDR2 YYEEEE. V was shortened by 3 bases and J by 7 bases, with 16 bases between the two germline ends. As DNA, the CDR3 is TGTGCCAGCAGCTCGGAAACAGGGTTGGCGACCCAGTACTTC. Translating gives CASSSETGLATQYF. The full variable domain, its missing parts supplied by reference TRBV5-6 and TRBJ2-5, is DAGVTQSPTHLIKTRGQQVTLRCSPKSGHDTVSWYQQALGQGPQFIFQYYEEEERQRGNFPDRFSGHQFPNYSSELNVNALLLGDSALYLCASSSETGLATQYFGPGTRLLVL.

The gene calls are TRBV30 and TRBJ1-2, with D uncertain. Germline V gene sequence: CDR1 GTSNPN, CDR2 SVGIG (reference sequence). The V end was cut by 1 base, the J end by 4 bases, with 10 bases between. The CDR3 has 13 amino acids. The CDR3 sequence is CAWSAQVPYGYTF. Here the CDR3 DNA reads TGTGCCTGGAGTGCTCAGGTGCCCTATGGCTACACCTTC.

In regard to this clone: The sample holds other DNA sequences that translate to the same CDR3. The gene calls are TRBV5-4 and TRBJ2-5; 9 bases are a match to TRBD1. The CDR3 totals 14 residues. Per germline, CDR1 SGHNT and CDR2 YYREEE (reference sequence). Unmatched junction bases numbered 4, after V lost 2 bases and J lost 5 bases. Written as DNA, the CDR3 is TGTGCCAGCAGCTTACAGGGGGCAGGGGAGACCCAGTACTTC. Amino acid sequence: CASSLQGAGETQYF.

The CDR3 spells CASSPRASLREQYV. The CDR3 DNA is TGTGCCAGCTCACCACGTGCTAGTTTACGCGAGCAGTACGTC. V is TRBV18 and J is TRBJ2-7, with D hard to call. Trimming shortened V by 1 base and J by 6 bases, and 13 bases separated the two germline ends. The CDR3 loop spans 14 amino acids. The germline V gene encodes CDR1 KGHSH and CDR2 LQKENI.